Following are 20 T cell receptor beta chains from one sample sequenced in a study of blood T cell repertoires in COVID-19. The data were produced by immunoSEQ multiplex PCR, yet TCRdb's version contains in-frame clones alone and is incomplete. The table has fewer than 250,000 clones, around 85% seen once. The source material was peripheral blood. The receptors here all came from a man aged 55 to 70 with COVID-19, enrolled during active disease.

The rearrangement joins TRBV6-5 to TRBJ1-5, with D tentatively TRBD1 (6 bases). Germline loops: CDR1 MNHEY, CDR2 SVGAGI. The germline V and J ends were trimmed by 5 bases and 5 bases, with 16 bases remaining between them. There are 15 residues in the CDR3. In DNA form, the CDR3 reads TGTGCCAGCAGTCCGACAGGAGTAAGGGATCAGCCCCAGCATTTT. Translating gives CASSPTGVRDQPQHF.

The genes are TRBV5-1 and TRBJ2-5; 8 positions match TRBD2. The CDR3 is 14 amino acids. Germline values: CDR1 SGHRS, CDR2 YFSETQ. V gave up 4 bases and J gave up 5 bases; unmatched junction bases: 7. CDR3 DNA: TGCGCCAGCAGCCGGGAGGGCAGGGCCGAGACCCAGTACTTC. This codes for CASSREGRAETQYF.

Remarks on this clone: At one end the junction does not follow the germline gene, possibly because of a read error. The chain carries TRBV10-3 and TRBJ1-2; the D is unclear. From germline, CDR1 is ENHRY and CDR2 SYGVKD. The CDR3 contains 13 residues. CDR3 nucleotides: TGTGCCATCAGTGAGTCGGCAGAGGTCATAACCTTCTTC. Its protein product is CAISESAEVITFF.

As concerns this clone: Different DNA sequences within this sample yield the same CDR3. The V and J genes are TRBV3-1 (or the pseudogene TRBV3-2) and TRBJ2-2; TRBD2 is a possible D gene (6 bases). V lost 0 bases and J 5 bases, leaving 7 bases between the germline ends. CDR1 LGHDT and CDR2 YNNKEL come from the germline V gene (reference sequence). CDR3 length: 14 amino acids. The CDR3 loop reads CASSQEGGTGELFF. The CDR3 bases are TGTGCCAGCAGCCAAGAGGGGGGAACCGGGGAGCTGTTTTTT.

The chain is built from TRBV30 and TRBJ2-1; D not certain. The CDR3 length is 16 residues. The V gene lost 2 bases and the J gene lost 0 bases, with 14 bases spanning the gap. Germline V gives CDR1 GTSNPN, CDR2 SVGIG (reference sequence). The CDR3 is CAWSSARVPSYNEQFF. DNA of the CDR3: TGTGCCTGGAGTTCGGCTCGGGTTCCCTCCTACAATGAGCAGTTCTTC.

The chain combines TRBV19 with TRBJ1-4; TRBD1 aligns across 7 bases. This CDR3 comprises 15 residues. The junction had 10 bases not matched to a gene; V was cut back by 7 bases and J by 5 bases. Germline loops: CDR1 LNHDA, CDR2 SQIVND (reference sequence). The CDR3 DNA reads as TGTGCCAGTAAAGACACCGGGACAGAAAATGAAAAACTGTTTTTT. Its translation is CASKDTGTENEKLFF.

The sample holds one count of this clone. This chain links TRBV29-1 with TRBJ2-7; 7 nucleotides line up with TRBD2. This CDR3 region has 12 residues. V dropped 3 bases and J dropped 6; count of bases not matched to a gene: 5. Germline-derived CDR1 and CDR2 are SQVTM and ANQGSEA. Here the CDR3 DNA reads TGCAGCGTTGAGGGGAGCGGGGCCGAGCAGTACTTC. This sequence encodes CSVEGSGAEQYF.

The chain combines TRBV7-9 with TRBJ2-7, with a weak D call TRBD1 (6 bases). CDR3 size: 15 residues. With 3 bases removed from V and 6 bases from J, the gap between germline ends came to 18 bases. Germline values: CDR1 SEHNR, CDR2 FQNEAQ (reference sequence). The CDR3 DNA reads as TGTGCCAGCAGCTTCAGCCCCGGGACAACTCGCGAGCAGTACTTC. Translating gives CASSFSPGTTREQYF. Supplemented by reference TRBV7-9 and TRBJ2-7, the full variable domain reads DTGVSQNPRHKITKRGQNVTFRCDPISEHNRLYWYRQTLGQGPEFLTYFQNEAQLEKSRLLSDRFSAERPKGSFSTLEIQRTEQGDSAMYLCASSFSPGTTREQYFGPGTRLTVT.

V is TRBV5-5 and J is TRBJ1-3; 9 positions match TRBD1. The CDR3 sequence is 17 residues long. Germline CDR1 is SGHKS and CDR2 is YYEKEE (reference sequence). The V segment lost 5 bases and the J segment 2 bases; nucleotides outside the gene matches: 11. For the CDR3, the DNA is TGTGCCAGCAGTCTCCCCACGGGACAGGGCGCTGGAAACACCATATATTTT. Translating it yields CASSLPTGQGAGNTIYF.

The chain is built from TRBV6-5 and TRBJ1-3; 8 bases match TRBD1. The V gene's germline CDR1 is MNHEY and CDR2 SVGAGI. V trimming: 9 bases; J trimming: 2 bases; junction bases outside the gene matches: 6. The CDR3 covers 14 residues. The CDR3 reads CASVDRAAGNTIYF. In DNA form, the CDR3 reads TGTGCCAGTGTGGACAGGGCGGCTGGAAACACCATATATTTT.

The rearrangement links TRBV5-1 to TRBJ2-1; no clear D. CDR3 size: 11 residues. Looked up from germline, CDR1 is SGHRS and CDR2 is YFSETQ. Trimming removed 2 bases at V and 6 bases at J, with 3 bases between. Written as DNA, the CDR3 is TGCGCCAGCAGCTTCCGCAATGAGCAGTTCTTC. It yields the protein CASSFRNEQFF.

This chain joins TRBV10-3 and TRBJ1-2, with 8 bases fitting TRBD1. Germline V gene sequence: CDR1 ENHRY, CDR2 SYGVKD. Trimming took 3 bases from V and 2 from J; bases not matched to a gene: 8. The CDR3 is 16 residues long. The CDR3 DNA follows: TGTGCCATCAGTGATCCTGCAGGGGGCAGGAACTATGGCTACACCTTC. Translating it yields CAISDPAGGRNYGYTF.

The V gene is TRBV30, the J gene TRBJ1-2; possible D gene TRBD1, 6 bases. The CDR3 has 13 residues. Trimming left V 1 base short and J 3 bases short, with 9 bases between. Germline V gives CDR1 GTSNPN, CDR2 SVGIG (reference sequence). The CDR3 region is CAWSDRTDYGYTF. Here the CDR3 DNA reads TGTGCCTGGAGTGACAGGACAGACTATGGCTACACCTTC.

This chain joins TRBV5-8 and TRBJ1-5, with unresolved D. Germline loops: CDR1 SGHTS, CDR2 YDEGEE. V lost 5 bases, J lost 2 bases, and 8 bases lay in between. This CDR3 comprises 13 residues. CDR3 DNA sequence: TGTGCCAGCAGGGACGGGGGCAATCAGCCCCAGCATTTT. Translation gives CASRDGGNQPQHF.

CDR3 bases: TGCGCCAGCAGCTTAATAAGCGGGAGTATCACAGATACGCAGTATTTT. This gives the protein CASSLISGSITDTQYF. This rearrangement joins TRBV5-1 to TRBJ2-3; 8 bases align to TRBD2. The CDR3 length is 16 residues. In germline, CDR1 is SGHRS, CDR2 YFSETQ. V gave up 2 bases and J gave up 2 bases; unmatched junction bases: 7.

The V gene is TRBV7-2, the J gene TRBJ1-2; tentative D call: TRBD1 (6 bases). Germline lookup yields CDR1 SGHTA and CDR2 FQGNSA. Trimming removed 4 bases at V and 2 bases at J, with 11 bases between. The CDR3 is 14 amino acids. In DNA form, the CDR3 reads TGTGCCAGCAGCTCACAGGGATTAAACTATGGCTACACCTTC. Its protein is CASSSQGLNYGYTF.

This clone was observed a handful of times. The gene calls are TRBV2 and TRBJ1-6; TRBD1 might be the D (5 bases). The CDR3 is made up of 14 amino acids. The germline gives CDR1 SNHLY, CDR2 FYNNEI. Deletions cut 7 bases from V and 9 bases from J, with 16 bases between. The CDR3 DNA reads as TGTGCCAGCACATGGGAAGGGGAGGTTTCACCCCTCCACTTT. It specifies CASTWEGEVSPLHF.

In DNA, the CDR3 is TGTGCCAGCTCACTTATACCCCCCGCGGGAAACCAAGAGACCCAGTACTTC. Its translation is CASSLIPPAGNQETQYF. The chain carries TRBV18 and TRBJ2-5, with D tentatively TRBD2 (6 bases). Germline assignment: CDR1 KGHSH and CDR2 LQKENI. This CDR3 has 17 amino acids. V shed 4 bases and J shed 0 bases, with 18 bases lying between them.

The CDR3 reads CASSLSPGHRGAFF. The CDR3 bases are TGTGCCAGCAGTTTAAGCCCCGGACACCGAGGAGCTTTCTTT. This chain connects TRBV28 to TRBJ1-1, with D possibly TRBD1 on 5 matching bases. Per the germline V gene, CDR1 is MDHEN and CDR2 is SYDVKM. V was clipped by 2 bases and J by 10 bases, with 17 bases between them. CDR3 length equals 14 residues.

The chain has TRBV6-5 and TRBJ1-4; the match to TRBD1 covers 8 bases. In germline, CDR1 is MNHEY, CDR2 SVGAGI. The CDR3 is 14 residues long. Germline trimming cut 6 bases from V and 8 bases from J; bases unmatched to any gene: 8. The CDR3 DNA reads TGTGCCAGCAGAGAGACAGGGGAGGGGGAAAAACTGTTTTTT. This sequence encodes CASRETGEGEKLFF.